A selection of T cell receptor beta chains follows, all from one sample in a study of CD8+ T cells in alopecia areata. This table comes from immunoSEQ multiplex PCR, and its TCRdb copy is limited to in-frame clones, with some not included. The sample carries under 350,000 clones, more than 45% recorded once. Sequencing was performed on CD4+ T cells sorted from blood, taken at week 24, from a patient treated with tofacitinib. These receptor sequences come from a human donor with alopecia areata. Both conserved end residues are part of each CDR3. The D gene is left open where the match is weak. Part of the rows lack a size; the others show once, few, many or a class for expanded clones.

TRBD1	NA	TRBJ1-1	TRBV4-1	CASSPQGISSFPAFF	TGCGCCAGCAGCCCACAGGGGATTAGTTCGTTTCCAGCTTTCTTT
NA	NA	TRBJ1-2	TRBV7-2	CASSLAPGGNGYTF	TGTGCCAGCAGCTTAGCCCCGGGGGGCAATGGCTACACCTTC
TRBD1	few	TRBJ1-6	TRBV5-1	CASSQTGAKKDSPLHF	TGCGCCAGCAGCCAGACAGGGGCGAAGAAGGATTCACCCCTCCACTTT
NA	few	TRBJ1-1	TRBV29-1	CSVQPPNTEAFF	TGCAGCGTTCAGCCTCCGAACACTGAAGCTTTCTTT
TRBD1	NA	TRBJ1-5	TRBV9	CASSGPGQGGQPQHF	TGTGCCAGCAGCGGGCCGGGACAGGGAGGGCAGCCCCAGCATTTT
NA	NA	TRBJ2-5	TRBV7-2	CASMPGAETQYF	TGTGCCAGTATGCCAGGAGCAGAGACCCAGTACTTC
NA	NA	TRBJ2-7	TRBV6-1	CASSEVRRTEQYF	TGTGCCAGCAGTGAAGTTAGGAGGACCGAGCAGTACTTC
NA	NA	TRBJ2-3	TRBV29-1	CSVDTTDTQYF	TGCAGCGTTGATACGACAGATACGCAGTATTTT
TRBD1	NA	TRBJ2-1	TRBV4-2	CASSPEPDRDNEQFF	TGTGCCAGCAGCCCAGAACCAGACAGGGACAATGAGCAGTTCTTC
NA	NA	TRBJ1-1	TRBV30	CAWSVRHANTEAFF	TGTGCCTGGAGTGTACGCCACGCGAACACTGAAGCTTTCTTT
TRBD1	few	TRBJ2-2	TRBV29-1	CTIYTGGRTGELFF	TGCACCATTTACACAGGGGGCCGCACCGGGGAGCTGTTTTTT
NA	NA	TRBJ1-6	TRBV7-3	CASSLRVTGTLHF	TGTGCCAGCAGCTTAAGGGTGACAGGCACCCTCCACTTT
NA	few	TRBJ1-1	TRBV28	CASSFHPTYRLNTEAFF	TGTGCCAGCAGTTTTCATCCGACTTACCGCCTTAACACTGAAGCTTTCTTT
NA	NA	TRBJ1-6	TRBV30	CAWSDRANSPLHF	TGTGCCTGGAGTGACCGAGCCAATTCACCCCTCCACTTT
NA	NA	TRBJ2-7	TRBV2	CASSDRPGDEQYF	TGTGCCAGCAGTGACCGCCCAGGGGACGAGCAGTACTTC
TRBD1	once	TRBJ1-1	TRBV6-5	CASSYSTGTENTEAFF	TGTGCCAGCAGTTACTCTACCGGGACAGAGAACACTGAAGCTTTCTTT
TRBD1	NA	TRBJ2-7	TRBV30	CALLSDRGIYEQYF	TGTGCCCTACTCTCCGACAGGGGGATCTACGAGCAGTACTTC
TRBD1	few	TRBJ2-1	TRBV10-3	CATGQGLYNEQFF	TGTGCCACCGGACAGGGCCTCTACAATGAGCAGTTCTTC
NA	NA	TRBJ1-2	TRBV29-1	CSARLGGYTF	TGCAGCGCCCGTCTGGGAGGCTACACCTTC
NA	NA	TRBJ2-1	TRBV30	CAWSGRARDEQFF	TGTGCCTGGAGTGGTCGGGCCCGCGATGAGCAGTTCTTC
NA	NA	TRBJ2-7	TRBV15	CATSREPDSTYEQYF	TGTGCCACCAGCAGAGAACCAGACAGCACCTACGAGCAGTACTTC
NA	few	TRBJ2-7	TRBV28	CASRPRTSSYEQYF	TGTGCCAGCAGACCCCGTACGAGCTCCTACGAGCAGTACTTC
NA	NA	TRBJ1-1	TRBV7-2	CASSLQRGTEAFF	TGTGCCAGCAGCTTACAAAGGGGGACTGAAGCTTTCTTT
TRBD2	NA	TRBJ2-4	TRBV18	CASSPSGGFQYF	TGTGCCAGCTCACCTAGCGGGGGGTTTCAGTACTTC
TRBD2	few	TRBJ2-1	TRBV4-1	CASSQVLSKRGGPYNEQFF	TGCGCCAGCAGCCAAGTCTTAAGTAAGCGGGGGGGACCCTACAATGAGCAGTTCTTC
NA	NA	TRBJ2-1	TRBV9	CASSVYTGNEQFF	TGTGCCAGCAGCGTATATACGGGGAATGAGCAGTTCTTC
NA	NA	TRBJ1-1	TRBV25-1	CASSRIGNTEAFF	TGTGCCAGCAGTAGAATCGGAAACACTGAAGCTTTCTTT
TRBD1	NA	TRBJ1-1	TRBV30	CAWSGQGFREAFF	TGTGCCTGGAGTGGACAGGGGTTTCGTGAAGCTTTCTTT
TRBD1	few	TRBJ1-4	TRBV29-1	CSVAGLTGQEKLFF	TGCAGCGTTGCCGGTTTGACAGGGCAAGAAAAACTGTTTTTT
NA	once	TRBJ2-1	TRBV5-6	CASSLWYEQFF	TGTGCCAGCAGCTTGTGGTATGAGCAGTTCTTC
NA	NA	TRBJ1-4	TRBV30	CAWLATEKLFF	TGTGCCTGGTTGGCGACTGAAAAACTGTTTTTT
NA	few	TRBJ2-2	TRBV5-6	CASSPPRARTGELFF	TGTGCCAGCAGCCCCCCGAGGGCTCGGACCGGGGAGCTGTTTTTT
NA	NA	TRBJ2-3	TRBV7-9	CASSHSGPQTDTQYF	TGTGCCAGCAGCCACTCCGGGCCTCAAACAGATACGCAGTATTTT
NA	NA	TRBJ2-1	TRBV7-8	CASRLVPDSYNEQFF	TGTGCCAGCAGATTAGTCCCGGACTCTTACAATGAGCAGTTCTTC
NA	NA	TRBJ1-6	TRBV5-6	CASSLGSSSYNSPLHF	TGTGCCAGCAGCTTGGGATCGAGCTCCTATAATTCACCCCTCCACTTT
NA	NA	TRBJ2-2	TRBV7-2	CASSAGFTGELFF	TGTGCCAGCAGCGCAGGTTTCACCGGGGAGCTGTTTTTT
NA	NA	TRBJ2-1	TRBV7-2	CASSLAGEMAYNEQFF	TGTGCCAGCAGCTTAGCGGGAGAGATGGCCTACAATGAGCAGTTCTTC
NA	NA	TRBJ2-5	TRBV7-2	CASSPSGEGRETQYF	TGTGCCAGCAGCCCGTCAGGGGAAGGGCGGGAGACCCAGTACTTC
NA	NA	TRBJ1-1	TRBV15	CATSRDRATEAFF	TGTGCCACCAGCAGAGACAGGGCCACTGAAGCTTTCTTT
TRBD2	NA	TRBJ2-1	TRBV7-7	CASSLAGGASNEQFF	TGTGCTAGCAGCTTAGCGGGGGGAGCCTCCAATGAGCAGTTCTTC
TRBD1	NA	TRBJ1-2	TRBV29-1	CSVRSIGGTGAGYTF	TGCAGCGTTAGGTCAATAGGGGGGACAGGAGCTGGCTACACCTTC
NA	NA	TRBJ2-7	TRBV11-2	CASSRISRRAGYEQYF	TGTGCCAGCAGCCGAATAAGCAGGAGAGCTGGCTACGAGCAGTACTTC
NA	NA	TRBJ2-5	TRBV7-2	CASSFTGMGETQYF	TGTGCCAGCAGCTTTACAGGGATGGGGGAGACCCAGTACTTC
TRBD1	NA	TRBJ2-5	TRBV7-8	CASSLGGTGGAVVETQYF	TGTGCCAGCAGCTTAGGCGGGACAGGGGGCGCGGTGGTGGAGACCCAGTACTTC
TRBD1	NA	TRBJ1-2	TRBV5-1	CASSPRQGNGYTF	TGCGCCAGCAGCCCGCGACAGGGAAATGGCTACACCTTC
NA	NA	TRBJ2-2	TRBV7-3	CASSLVASGELFF	TGTGCCAGCAGCTTGGTAGCTTCCGGGGAGCTGTTTTTT
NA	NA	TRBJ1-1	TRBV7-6	CASSGGMNTEAFF	TGTGCCAGCAGCGGGGGGATGAACACTGAAGCTTTCTTT
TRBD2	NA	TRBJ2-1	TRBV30	CAWGTSGDNEQFF	TGTGCCTGGGGGACTAGCGGGGACAATGAGCAGTTCTTC
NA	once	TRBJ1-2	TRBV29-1	CSASGTEFGNYGYTF	TGCAGCGCTTCAGGGACCGAATTTGGGAACTATGGCTACACCTTC
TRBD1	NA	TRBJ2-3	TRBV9	CASSVGTGGTDTQYF	TGTGCCAGCAGCGTCGGGACAGGGGGCACAGATACGCAGTATTTT
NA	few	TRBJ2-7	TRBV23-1	CASSLAVRGTFYEQYF	TGCGCCAGCAGTCTTGCGGTTCGGGGGACCTTCTACGAGCAGTACTTC
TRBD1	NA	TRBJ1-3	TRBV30	CAWSWDSPKGNTIYF	TGTGCCTGGAGCTGGGACAGCCCAAAGGGAAACACCATATATTTT
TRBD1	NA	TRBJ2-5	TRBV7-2	CASSVRGGRETQYF	TGTGCCAGCAGCGTAAGAGGGGGCCGCGAGACCCAGTACTTC
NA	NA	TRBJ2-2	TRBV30	CAWSRGMNTGELFF	TGTGCCTGGAGCAGAGGGATGAACACCGGGGAGCTGTTTTTT
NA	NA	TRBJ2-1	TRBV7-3	CASSLTRHNEQFF	TGTGCCAGCAGCTTAACTCGGCACAATGAGCAGTTCTTC
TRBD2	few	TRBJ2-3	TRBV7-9	CAQTGGADTQYF	TGTGCCCAGACGGGGGGAGCAGATACGCAGTATTTT
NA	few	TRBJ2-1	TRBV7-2	CASSLGTTNEQFF	TGTGCCAGCAGCTTAGGGACCACCAATGAGCAGTTCTTC
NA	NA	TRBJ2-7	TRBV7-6	CASSRRDFDYEQYF	TGTGCCAGCAGCCGCCGGGACTTTGACTACGAGCAGTACTTC
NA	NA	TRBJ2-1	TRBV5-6	CASSLVDEQFF	TGTGCCAGCAGCTTGGTTGACGAGCAGTTCTTC